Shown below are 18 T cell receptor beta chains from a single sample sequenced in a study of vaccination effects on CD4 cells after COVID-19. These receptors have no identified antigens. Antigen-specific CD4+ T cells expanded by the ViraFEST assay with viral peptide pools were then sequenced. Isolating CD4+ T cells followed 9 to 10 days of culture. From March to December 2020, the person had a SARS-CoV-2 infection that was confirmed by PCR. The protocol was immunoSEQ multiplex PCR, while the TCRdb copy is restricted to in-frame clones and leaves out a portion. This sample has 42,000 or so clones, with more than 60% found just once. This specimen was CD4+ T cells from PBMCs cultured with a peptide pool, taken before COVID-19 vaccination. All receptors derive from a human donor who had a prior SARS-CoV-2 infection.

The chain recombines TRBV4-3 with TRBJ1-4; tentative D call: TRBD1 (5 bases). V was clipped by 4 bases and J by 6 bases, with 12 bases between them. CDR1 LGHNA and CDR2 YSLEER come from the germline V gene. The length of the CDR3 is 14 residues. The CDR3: CASSPRGSDEKLFF. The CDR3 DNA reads TGCGCCAGCAGCCCTCGGGGCAGCGATGAAAAACTGTTTTTT.

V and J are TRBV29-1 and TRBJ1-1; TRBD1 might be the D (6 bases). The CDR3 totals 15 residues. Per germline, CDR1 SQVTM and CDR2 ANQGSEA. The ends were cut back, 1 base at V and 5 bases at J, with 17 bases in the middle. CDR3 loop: CSVEGLKWGRTEAFF. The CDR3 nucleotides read TGCAGCGTTGAAGGTTTGAAGTGGGGGCGTACTGAAGCTTTCTTT.

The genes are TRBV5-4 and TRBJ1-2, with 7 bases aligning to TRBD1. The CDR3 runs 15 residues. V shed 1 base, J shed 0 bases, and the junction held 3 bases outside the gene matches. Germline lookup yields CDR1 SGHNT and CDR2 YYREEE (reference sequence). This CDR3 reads CASSLLGTANYGYTF. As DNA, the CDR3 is TGTGCCAGCAGCTTGTTGGGGACAGCTAACTATGGCTACACCTTC.

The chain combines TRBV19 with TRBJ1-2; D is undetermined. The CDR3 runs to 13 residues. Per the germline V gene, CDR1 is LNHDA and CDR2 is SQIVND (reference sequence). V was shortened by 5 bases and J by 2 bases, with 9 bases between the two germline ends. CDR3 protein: CASSRGLNYGYTF. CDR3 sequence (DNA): TGTGCCAGTAGTCGGGGATTGAACTATGGCTACACCTTC.

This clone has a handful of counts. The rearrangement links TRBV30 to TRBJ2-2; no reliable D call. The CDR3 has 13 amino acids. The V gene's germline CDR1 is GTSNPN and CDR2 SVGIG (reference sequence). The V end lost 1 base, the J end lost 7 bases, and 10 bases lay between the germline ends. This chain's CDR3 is CAWSALFGGELFF. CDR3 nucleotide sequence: TGTGCCTGGAGTGCCCTCTTCGGCGGGGAGCTGTTTTTT. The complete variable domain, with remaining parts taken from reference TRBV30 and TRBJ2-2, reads SQTIHQWPATLVQPVGSPLSLECTVEGTSNPNLYWYRQAAGRGLQLLFYSVGIGQISSEVPQNLSASRPQDRQFILSSKKLLLSDSGFYLCAWSALFGGELFFGEGSRLTVL.

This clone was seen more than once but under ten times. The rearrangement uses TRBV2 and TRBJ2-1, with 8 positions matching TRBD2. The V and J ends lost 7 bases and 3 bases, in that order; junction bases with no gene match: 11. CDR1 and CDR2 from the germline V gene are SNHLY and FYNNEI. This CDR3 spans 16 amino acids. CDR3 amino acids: CASTSGRLDIYNEQFF. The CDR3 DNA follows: TGTGCCAGCACCAGCGGGAGATTAGACATCTACAATGAGCAGTTCTTC.

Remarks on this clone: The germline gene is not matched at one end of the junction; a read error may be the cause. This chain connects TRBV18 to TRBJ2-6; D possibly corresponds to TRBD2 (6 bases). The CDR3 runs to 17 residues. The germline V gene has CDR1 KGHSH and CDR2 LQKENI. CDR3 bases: TGTGCCAGCTCACCTTCCGGGACTTATTCTGTGGCCAACGTCCTGACTTTC. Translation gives CASSPSGTYSVANVLTF.

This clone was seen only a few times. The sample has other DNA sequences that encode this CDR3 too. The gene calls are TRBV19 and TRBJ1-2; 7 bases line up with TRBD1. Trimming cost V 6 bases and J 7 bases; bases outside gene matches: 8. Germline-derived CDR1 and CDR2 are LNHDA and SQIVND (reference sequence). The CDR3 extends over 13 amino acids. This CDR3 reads CASSLRQGGGYTF. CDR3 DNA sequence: TGTGCCAGTAGCCTTCGGCAGGGGGGTGGCTACACCTTC.

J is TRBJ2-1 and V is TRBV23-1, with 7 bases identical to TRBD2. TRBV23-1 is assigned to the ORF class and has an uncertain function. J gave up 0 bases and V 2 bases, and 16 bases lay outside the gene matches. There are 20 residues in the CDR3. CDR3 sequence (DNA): TGCGCCAGCAGTCAAACCGGGCCATCCGGGCGGGGGTGCTCCTACAATGAGCAGTTCTTC. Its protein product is CASSQTGPSGRGCSYNEQFF.

The CDR3 DNA sequence: TGTGCCACCAGTGACGCCGGGTTTTCCCCCACAGATACGCAGTATTTT. This translates into CATSDAGFSPTDTQYF. The chain combines TRBV24-1 with TRBJ2-3; no definite D call. Per the germline V gene, CDR1 is KGHDR and CDR2 is SFDVKD. The CDR3 consists of 16 residues. Trimming cost V 4 bases and J 2 bases, with 15 bases left between them.

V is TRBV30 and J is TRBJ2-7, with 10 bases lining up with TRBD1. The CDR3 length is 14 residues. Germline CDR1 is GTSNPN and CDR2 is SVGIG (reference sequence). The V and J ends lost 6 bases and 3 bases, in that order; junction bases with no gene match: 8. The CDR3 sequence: CACFGTGERYEQYF. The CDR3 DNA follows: TGTGCCTGTTTCGGGACAGGGGAGCGCTACGAGCAGTACTTC.

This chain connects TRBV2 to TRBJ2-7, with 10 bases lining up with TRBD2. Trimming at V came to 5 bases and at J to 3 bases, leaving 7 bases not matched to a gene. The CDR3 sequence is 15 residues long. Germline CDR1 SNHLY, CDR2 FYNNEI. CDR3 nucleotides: TGTGCCAGCAGTCCTAGGACTAGCGGCCGCTACGAGCAGTACTTC. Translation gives CASSPRTSGRYEQYF.

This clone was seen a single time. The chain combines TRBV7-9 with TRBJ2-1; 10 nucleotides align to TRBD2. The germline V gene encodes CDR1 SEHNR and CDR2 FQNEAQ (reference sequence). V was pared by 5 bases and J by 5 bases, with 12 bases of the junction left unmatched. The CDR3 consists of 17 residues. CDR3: CASSPTPGTSEDNEQFF. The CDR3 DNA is TGTGCCAGCAGCCCTACCCCCGGGACTAGCGAGGACAATGAGCAGTTCTTC.

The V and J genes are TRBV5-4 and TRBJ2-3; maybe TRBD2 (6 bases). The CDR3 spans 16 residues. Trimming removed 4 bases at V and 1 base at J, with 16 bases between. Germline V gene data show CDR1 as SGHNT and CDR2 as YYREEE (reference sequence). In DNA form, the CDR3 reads TGTGCCAGCAGCCTCCGAGTCGGCGGGGGCACAGATACGCAGTATTTT. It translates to CASSLRVGGGTDTQYF.

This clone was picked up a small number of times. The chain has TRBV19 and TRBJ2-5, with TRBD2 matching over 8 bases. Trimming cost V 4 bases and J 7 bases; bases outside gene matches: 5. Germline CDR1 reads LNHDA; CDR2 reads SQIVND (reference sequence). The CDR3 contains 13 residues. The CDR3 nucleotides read TGTGCCAGTAGTACCACACGGGGGGGGACCCAGTACTTC. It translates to CASSTTRGGTQYF.

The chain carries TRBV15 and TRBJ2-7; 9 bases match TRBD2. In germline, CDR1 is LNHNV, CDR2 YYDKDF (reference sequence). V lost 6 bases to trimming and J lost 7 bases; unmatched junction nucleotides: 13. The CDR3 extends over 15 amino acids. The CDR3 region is CATRPSGDTAREQYF. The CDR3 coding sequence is TGTGCCACCAGACCTAGCGGGGATACAGCCAGGGAGCAGTACTTC.

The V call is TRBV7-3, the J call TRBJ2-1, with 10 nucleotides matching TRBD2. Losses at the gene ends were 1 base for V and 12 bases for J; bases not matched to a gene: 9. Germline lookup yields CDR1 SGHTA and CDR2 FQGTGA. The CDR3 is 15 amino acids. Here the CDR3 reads CASSLRLAGISGQFF. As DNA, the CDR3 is TGTGCCAGCAGCTTAAGACTAGCGGGTATTTCTGGGCAGTTCTTC.

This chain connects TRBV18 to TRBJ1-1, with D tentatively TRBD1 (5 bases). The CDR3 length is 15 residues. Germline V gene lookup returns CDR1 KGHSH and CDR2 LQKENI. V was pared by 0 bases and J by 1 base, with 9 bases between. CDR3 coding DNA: TGTGCCAGCTCACCACCGTCGAGGGGGAACACTGAAGCTTTCTTT. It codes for CASSPPSRGNTEAFF.